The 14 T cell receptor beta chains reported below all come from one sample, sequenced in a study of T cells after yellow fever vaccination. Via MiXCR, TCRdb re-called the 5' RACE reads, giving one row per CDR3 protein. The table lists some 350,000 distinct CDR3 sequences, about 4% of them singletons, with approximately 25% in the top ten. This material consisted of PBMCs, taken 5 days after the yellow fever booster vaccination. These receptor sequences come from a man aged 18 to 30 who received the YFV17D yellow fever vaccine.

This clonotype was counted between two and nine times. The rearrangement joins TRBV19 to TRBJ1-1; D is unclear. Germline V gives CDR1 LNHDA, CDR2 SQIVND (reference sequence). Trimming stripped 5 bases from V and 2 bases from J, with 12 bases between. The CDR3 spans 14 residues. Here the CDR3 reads CASSPQPTNTEAFF. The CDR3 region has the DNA TGTGCCAGTAGTCCGCAACCGACAAACACTGAAGCTTTCTTT. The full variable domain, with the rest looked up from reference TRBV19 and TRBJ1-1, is DGGITQSPKYLFRKEGQNVTLSCEQNLNHDAMYWYRQDPGQGLRLIYYSQIVNDFQKGDIAEGYSVSREKKESFPLTVTSAQKNPTAFYLCASSPQPTNTEAFFGQGTRLTVV.

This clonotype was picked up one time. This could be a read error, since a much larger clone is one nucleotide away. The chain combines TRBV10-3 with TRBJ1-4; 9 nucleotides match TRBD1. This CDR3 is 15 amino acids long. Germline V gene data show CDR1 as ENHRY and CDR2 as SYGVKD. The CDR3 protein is CAISDRDRAEGKLLF. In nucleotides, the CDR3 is TGTGCCATCAGTGACCGGGACAGGGCTGAGGGAAAACTGCTTTTT.

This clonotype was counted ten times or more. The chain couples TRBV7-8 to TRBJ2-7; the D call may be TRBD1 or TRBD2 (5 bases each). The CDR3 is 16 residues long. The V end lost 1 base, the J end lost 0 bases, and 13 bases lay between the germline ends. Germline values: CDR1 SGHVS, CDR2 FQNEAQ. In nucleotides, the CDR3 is TGTGCCAGCAGCTTAGACGGGGCAGGGACCTCCTACGAGCAGTACTTC. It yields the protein CASSLDGAGTSYEQYF.

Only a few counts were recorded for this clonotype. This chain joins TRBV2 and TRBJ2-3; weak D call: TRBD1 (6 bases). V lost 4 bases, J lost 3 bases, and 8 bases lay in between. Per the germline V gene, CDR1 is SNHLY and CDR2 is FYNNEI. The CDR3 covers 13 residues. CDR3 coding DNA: TGTGCCAGCAGTGTCCAGGGGACAGATACGCAGTATTTT. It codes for CASSVQGTDTQYF.

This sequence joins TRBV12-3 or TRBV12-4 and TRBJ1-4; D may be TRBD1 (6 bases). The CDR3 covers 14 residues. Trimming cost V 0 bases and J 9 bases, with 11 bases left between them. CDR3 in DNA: TGTGCCAGCAGTTTAGCGCAGGGGACTCAAAAACTGTTTTTT. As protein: CASSLAQGTQKLFF.

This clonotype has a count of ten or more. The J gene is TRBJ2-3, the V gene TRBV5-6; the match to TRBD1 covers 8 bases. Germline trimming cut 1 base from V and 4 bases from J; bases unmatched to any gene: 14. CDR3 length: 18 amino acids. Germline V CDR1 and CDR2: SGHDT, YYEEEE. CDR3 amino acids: CASSLPVAVDRAADTQYF. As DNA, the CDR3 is TGTGCCAGCAGCTTGCCGGTTGCCGTGGACAGGGCCGCAGATACGCAGTATTTT.

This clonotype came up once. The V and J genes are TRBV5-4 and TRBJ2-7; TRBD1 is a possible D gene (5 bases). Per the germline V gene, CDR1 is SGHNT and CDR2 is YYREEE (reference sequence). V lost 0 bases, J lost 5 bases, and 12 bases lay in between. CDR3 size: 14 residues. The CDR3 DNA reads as TGTGCCAGCAGCTTGGCCAGTCAGGGTCACGAGCAGTACTTC. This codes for CASSLASQGHEQYF.

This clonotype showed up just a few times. The CDR3: CASSSQGHEQYF. The CDR3 nucleotides are TGCGCCAGCAGCTCGCAGGGACACGAGCAGTACTTC. This rearrangement joins TRBV5-1 to TRBJ2-7; D tentatively reads TRBD1 or TRBD2 (5 bases each). Germline assignment: CDR1 SGHRS and CDR2 YFSETQ. The V end was cut by 3 bases, the J end by 5 bases, with 9 bases between. The CDR3 contains 12 residues.

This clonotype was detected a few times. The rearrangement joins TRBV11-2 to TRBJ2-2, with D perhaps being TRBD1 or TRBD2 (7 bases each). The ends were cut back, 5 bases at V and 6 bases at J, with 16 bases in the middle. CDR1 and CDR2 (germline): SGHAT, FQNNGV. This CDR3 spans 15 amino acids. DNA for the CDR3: TGTGCCAGCAGCAAACTCAGGGGGGGACCCGGGGAGCTGTTTTTT. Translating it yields CASSKLRGGPGELFF.

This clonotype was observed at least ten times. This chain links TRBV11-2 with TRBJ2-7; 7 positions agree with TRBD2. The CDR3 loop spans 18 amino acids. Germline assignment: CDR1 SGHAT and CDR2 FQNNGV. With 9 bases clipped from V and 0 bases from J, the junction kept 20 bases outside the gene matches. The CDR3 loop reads CARDLGRGRTLSSYEQYF. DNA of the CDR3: TGTGCCAGAGACCTAGGGCGGGGGAGAACTTTGAGCTCCTACGAGCAGTACTTC.

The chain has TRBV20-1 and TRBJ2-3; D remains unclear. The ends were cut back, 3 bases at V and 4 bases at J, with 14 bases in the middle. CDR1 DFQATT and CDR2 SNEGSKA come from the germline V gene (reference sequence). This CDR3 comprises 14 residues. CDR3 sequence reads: CSARIGVSPDTQYF. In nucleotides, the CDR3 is TGCAGTGCTAGGATTGGGGTTTCCCCAGATACGCAGTATTTT.

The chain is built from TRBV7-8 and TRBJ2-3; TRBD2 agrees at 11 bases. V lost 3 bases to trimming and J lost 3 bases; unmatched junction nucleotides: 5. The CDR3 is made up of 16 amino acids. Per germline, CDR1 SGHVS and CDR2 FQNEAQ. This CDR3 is CASSFSGGVLTDTQYF. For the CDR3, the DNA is TGTGCCAGCAGCTTTAGCGGGGGGGTTCTTACAGATACGCAGTATTTT.

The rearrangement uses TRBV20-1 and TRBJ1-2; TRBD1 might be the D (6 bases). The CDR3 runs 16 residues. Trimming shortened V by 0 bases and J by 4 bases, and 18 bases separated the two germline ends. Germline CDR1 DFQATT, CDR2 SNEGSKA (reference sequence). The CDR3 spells CSARDSKQGPGYGYTF. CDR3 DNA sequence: TGCAGTGCTAGAGATTCTAAGCAGGGGCCGGGCTATGGCTACACCTTC.

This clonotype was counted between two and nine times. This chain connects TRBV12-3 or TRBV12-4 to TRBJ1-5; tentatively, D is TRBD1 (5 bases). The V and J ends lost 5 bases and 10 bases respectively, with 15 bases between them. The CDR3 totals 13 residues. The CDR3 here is CASSTRVSGPQHF. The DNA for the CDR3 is TGTGCCAGCAGTACCAGGGTATCGGGACCCCAGCATTTT.